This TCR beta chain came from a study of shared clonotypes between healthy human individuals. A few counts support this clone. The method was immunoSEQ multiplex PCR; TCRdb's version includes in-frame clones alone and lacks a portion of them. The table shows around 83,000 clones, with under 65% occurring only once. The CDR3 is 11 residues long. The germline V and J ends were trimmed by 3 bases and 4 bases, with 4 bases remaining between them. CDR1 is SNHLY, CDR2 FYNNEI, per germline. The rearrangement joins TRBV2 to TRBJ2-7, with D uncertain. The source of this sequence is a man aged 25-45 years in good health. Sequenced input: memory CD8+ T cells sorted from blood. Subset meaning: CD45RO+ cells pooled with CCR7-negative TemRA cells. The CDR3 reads CASSDVYEQYF. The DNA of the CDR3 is TGTGCCAGCAGTGATGTTTACGAGCAGTACTTC.